Listed here are 18 T cell receptor beta chains from one sample, sequenced in a study of healthy donors' naive CD4 and CD8 T cells (dated by TCRdb to about 2015). TCRdb lists the instrument as 454 GS FLX Titanium. A previously published linear amplification protocol was used to build TCR libraries from roughly 480 ng of total RNA. TCRdb trimmed public reads at Q25 via fastp, called clones via MiXCR and kept in-frame beta chains. Each record represents a unique CDR3 protein, reported with the most common genes and DNA among its rows. The sample data list roughly 200,000 distinct CDR3 sequences, and nearly 75% of these were observed just once. Less than 2.5% of the sample lies in the top ten. Material: naive CD4+ and CD8+ T cells sorted from blood, pooled from several donors. The cell subset or site label, read with the paper, signifies: FACS-sorted naive CD4+ (CD45RO-CD45RA+) and naive CD8+ (CD45RA+CD27bright) T cells. These receptors originate from a pool of human donors in good health; the sample pools cells from several healthy donors.

In its sample, this clonotype was seen a few times. V and J are TRBV28 and TRBJ1-1, with TRBD1 matching over 8 bases. Looked up from germline, CDR1 is MDHEN and CDR2 is SYDVKM. The V gene end was trimmed by 5 bases and the J gene end by 4 bases; junction bases not matched to a gene: 9. The CDR3 has 15 amino acids. The chain's CDR3 is CASSQHIRGPTEAFF. CDR3 in DNA: TGTGCCAGCAGTCAACACATCAGGGGGCCCACTGAAGCTTTCTTT.

This clonotype has a handful of counts. The gene calls are TRBV29-1 and TRBJ2-7; D may correspond to TRBD1 or TRBD2 (5 bases each). This CDR3 has 13 residues. V was pared by 8 bases and J by 3 bases, with 17 bases between. Germline CDR1 SQVTM, CDR2 ANQGSEA. CDR3 loop: CSTGAGRGYEQYF. The CDR3 nucleotides read TGCAGCACCGGGGCGGGTAGGGGCTACGAGCAGTACTTC.

The chain employs TRBV6-2 or TRBV6-3 and TRBJ2-1; D call uncertain. The CDR3 is made up of 16 amino acids. The V gene's germline CDR1 is MNHEY and CDR2 SVGEGT. V lost 4 bases and J 4 bases, leaving 17 bases between the germline ends. In DNA, the CDR3 is TGTGCCAGCAGTTCCTCGTCGGGCCAAGGTTACAATGAGCAGTTCTTC. Translating gives CASSSSSGQGYNEQFF.

The V and J genes are TRBV30 and TRBJ2-7, with D possibly TRBD1 on 6 matching bases. Trimming removed 1 base at V and 0 bases at J, with 7 bases between. Germline lookup yields CDR1 GTSNPN and CDR2 SVGIG (reference sequence). This CDR3 has 13 amino acids. The CDR3 bases are TGTGCCTGGAGTGCGACAGGCTCCTACGAGCAGTACTTC. Translating it yields CAWSATGSYEQYF.

The gene calls are TRBV5-1 and TRBJ2-5, with 7 bases identical to TRBD2. CDR3 length equals 15 residues. Looked up from germline, CDR1 is SGHRS and CDR2 is YFSETQ. Trimming took 1 base from V and 2 from J; bases not matched to a gene: 5. The CDR3, as DNA: TGCGCCAGCAGCTTGCTGGGGAGGGAACAAGAGACCCAGTACTTC. It translates to CASSLLGREQETQYF.

The table lists this clonotype with a few counts. J is TRBJ2-1 and V is TRBV27; TRBD2 matches at 7 bases. The CDR3 has 12 residues. Germline CDR1 is MNHEY and CDR2 is SMNVEV (reference sequence). The V and J ends lost 2 bases and 8 bases, in that order; junction bases with no gene match: 0. The CDR3 region has the DNA TGTGCCAGCAGTTTAGCGGGAGATGAGCAGTTCTTC. Its protein product is CASSLAGDEQFF.

The J gene is TRBJ2-3, the V gene TRBV5-4; D is perhaps TRBD1 (6 bases). Germline assignment: CDR1 SGHNT and CDR2 YYREEE (reference sequence). This CDR3 has 15 residues. The V end was cut by 3 bases, the J end by 4 bases, with 15 bases between. The DNA for the CDR3 is TGTGCCAGCAGCTATCAGGGGCTTGTCGCAGATACGCAGTATTTT. It codes for CASSYQGLVADTQYF.

The chain employs TRBV6-2 or TRBV6-3 and TRBJ1-2; D ambiguous. The CDR3 contains 13 residues. V shed 6 bases and J shed 7 bases, with 15 bases lying between them. The V gene's germline CDR1 is MNHEY and CDR2 SVGEGT. The CDR3 region is CASREEPVTGYTF. For the CDR3, the DNA is TGTGCCAGCAGGGAGGAACCAGTTACTGGCTACACCTTC.

The rearrangement joins TRBV5-1 to TRBJ2-3, with TRBD1 matching over 8 bases. V gave up 4 bases and J gave up 2 bases; unmatched junction bases: 3. CDR3 length equals 14 residues. Germline-derived CDR1 and CDR2 are SGHRS and YFSETQ. CDR3 sequence: CASSPGQDTDTQYF. CDR3 sequence (DNA): TGCGCCAGCAGCCCGGGACAGGACACAGATACGCAGTATTTT. The full variable domain, with the rest looked up from reference TRBV5-1 and TRBJ2-3, is KAGVTQTPRYLIKTRGQQVTLSCSPISGHRSVSWYQQTPGQGLQFLFEYFSETQRNKGNFPGRFSGRQFSNSRSEMNVSTLELGDSALYLCASSPGQDTDTQYFGPGTRLTVL.

The chain is built from TRBV5-1 and TRBJ1-5; TRBD1 is a possible D gene (5 bases). The V end was cut by 4 bases, the J end by 2 bases, with 16 bases between. From germline, CDR1 is SGHRS and CDR2 YFSETQ. The CDR3 has 16 residues. CDR3 region: CASSLKDSEGNQPQHF. In DNA, the CDR3 is TGCGCCAGCAGCCTTAAAGACAGTGAGGGCAATCAGCCCCAGCATTTT.

This rearrangement joins TRBV29-1 to TRBJ1-3; D unclear. The germline CDR1 and CDR2 sequences are SQVTM and ANQGSEA. The length of the CDR3 is 15 residues. The V end was cut by 6 bases, the J end by 2 bases, with 17 bases between. CDR3 sequence reads: CSVDVNRGAGNTIYF. In DNA, the CDR3 is TGCAGCGTCGACGTGAATCGGGGAGCTGGAAACACCATATATTTT.

The V gene is TRBV6-2 or TRBV6-3, the J gene TRBJ2-5; 7 nucleotides line up with TRBD2. V lost 3 bases and J lost 2; bases outside the gene matches: 3. The germline V gene encodes CDR1 MNHEY and CDR2 SVGEGT. The CDR3 extends over 14 amino acids. The DNA for the CDR3 is TGTGCCAGCAGTTATACTAGCGCGCAAGAGACCCAGTACTTC. Protein sequence: CASSYTSAQETQYF.

The sample holds a few counts of this clonotype. V is TRBV29-1 and J is TRBJ1-3; D is unresolved. Trimming removed 4 bases at V and 0 bases at J, with 10 bases between. Germline V gene sequence: CDR1 SQVTM, CDR2 ANQGSEA. This CDR3 region has 14 residues. In nucleotides, the CDR3 is TGCAGCGTTGTGGGCACTCACTCTGGAAACACCATATATTTT. Translation gives CSVVGTHSGNTIYF.

This clonotype occurred a few times. The chain joins TRBV6-2 or TRBV6-3 to TRBJ2-7; no clear D gene. The CDR3 totals 14 residues. V dropped 0 bases and J dropped 0 bases, with 6 bases sitting between them. The germline V gene encodes CDR1 MNHEY and CDR2 SVGEGT. The CDR3 region is CASSYSESSYEQYF. The CDR3, as DNA: TGTGCCAGCAGTTACTCGGAGAGCTCCTACGAGCAGTACTTC.

The V gene is TRBV6-1, the J gene TRBJ2-1, with unresolved D. Trimming cost V 8 bases and J 1 base, with 12 bases left between them. Germline values: CDR1 MNHNS, CDR2 SASEGT. CDR3 length: 14 residues. CDR3 in amino acids: CASHQDGSYNEQFF. In DNA, the CDR3 is TGTGCCAGCCATCAGGATGGGTCCTACAATGAGCAGTTCTTC.

The V and J genes are TRBV12-3 or TRBV12-4 and TRBJ2-7; TRBD2 might be the D (6 bases). Trimming cost V 5 bases and J 5 bases, with 10 bases left between them. The CDR3 is 12 amino acids. The CDR3 DNA sequence: TGTGCCAGCAGTCCTGCGGGGCACGAGCAGTACTTC. Protein: CASSPAGHEQYF.

The chain joins TRBV30 to TRBJ1-6, with D unclear. Trimming removed 0 bases from V and 8 bases from J, with 14 bases in between. The CDR3 is 15 residues long. Per the germline V gene, CDR1 is GTSNPN and CDR2 is SVGIG (reference sequence). The CDR3 loop reads CAWSVRPGLDSPLHF. The CDR3 bases are TGTGCCTGGAGTGTACGACCGGGCTTGGATTCACCCCTCCACTTT.

The chain uses TRBV27 and TRBJ2-7; TRBD2 agrees at 8 bases. This CDR3 has 19 residues. The germline V gene has CDR1 MNHEY and CDR2 SMNVEV (reference sequence). Losses at the gene ends were 3 bases for V and 3 bases for J; bases not matched to a gene: 19. The CDR3 sequence is CASSFITPRDSGDFYEQYF. CDR3 in DNA: TGTGCCAGCAGTTTCATAACCCCCCGGGATAGCGGGGACTTCTACGAGCAGTACTTC.